The 11 T cell receptor beta chains in this list originate from one sample, sequenced in a study of cytomegalovirus exposure and HLA in healthy donors. Use of 60 Vbeta and 13 Jbeta primers characterized the PCR. The data were produced by immunoSEQ multiplex PCR, yet TCRdb's version contains in-frame clones alone and is incomplete. The table has 100,000 to 150,000 clones, more than 80% seen once; the top ten hold 8.9%. What was sequenced was PBMCs. Source of these receptors: a man younger than 40 in good health and CMV-seropositive.

J is TRBJ2-3 and V is TRBV27; possible D gene TRBD2, 7 bases. V was shortened by 5 bases and J by 0 bases, with 18 bases between the two germline ends. Germline CDR1 is MNHEY and CDR2 is SMNVEV (reference sequence). The CDR3 has 17 residues. DNA of the CDR3: TGTGCCAGCAGTCCCCCCCCCGCGGGGGCCAGCACAGATACGCAGTATTTT. Translation gives CASSPPPAGASTDTQYF.

This rearrangement joins TRBV6-5 to TRBJ1-1; 10 bases are shared with TRBD1. The CDR3 spans 14 residues. The V segment lost 6 bases and the J segment 3 bases; nucleotides outside the gene matches: 4. Germline values: CDR1 MNHEY, CDR2 SVGAGI. This CDR3 reads CASRTGGADTEAFF. The DNA for the CDR3 is TGTGCCAGCAGGACAGGGGGCGCGGACACTGAAGCTTTCTTT.

As to this clone: Distinct nucleotide sequences in the sample also encode this CDR3. The chain uses TRBV20-1 and TRBJ2-1, with D unresolved. Germline-derived CDR1 and CDR2 are DFQATT and SNEGSKA (reference sequence). V gave up 6 bases and J gave up 7 bases, with 10 bases separating them. The CDR3 runs to 11 residues. Written as DNA, the CDR3 is TGCAGTGCGGCCTTGGCTAATGAGCAGTTCTTC. It yields the protein CSAALANEQFF.

J is TRBJ1-2 and V is TRBV19; tentative D call: TRBD1 (6 bases). Germline-derived CDR1 and CDR2 are LNHDA and SQIVND (reference sequence). The CDR3 has 13 amino acids. Trimming left V 9 bases short and J 0 bases short, with 11 bases between. This CDR3 is CASTGSANYGYTF. The CDR3 bases are TGTGCCAGCACAGGGTCTGCTAACTATGGCTACACCTTC.

This sequence joins TRBV2 and TRBJ2-1; 11 bases fit TRBD2. This CDR3 comprises 15 residues. Germline values: CDR1 SNHLY, CDR2 FYNNEI. J gave up 6 bases and V 4 bases, and 5 bases lay outside the gene matches. CDR3 protein: CASSVTSGVGNEQFF. The CDR3 bases are TGTGCCAGCAGTGTGACTAGCGGGGTCGGCAATGAGCAGTTCTTC.

The V gene is TRBV9, the J gene TRBJ2-1, with TRBD2 identical over 9 bases. With 0 bases clipped from V and 4 bases from J, the junction kept 2 bases outside the gene matches. This CDR3 contains 15 residues. Germline loops: CDR1 SGDLS, CDR2 YYNGEE. The CDR3 is CASSVGSGGYNEQFF. DNA for the CDR3: TGTGCCAGCAGCGTAGGTAGCGGGGGTTACAATGAGCAGTTCTTC.

This sequence joins TRBV6-5 and TRBJ1-5; a weak D match, TRBD1 (6 bases). Trimming left V 2 bases short and J 4 bases short, with 12 bases between. The CDR3 has 15 residues. Germline V gene lookup returns CDR1 MNHEY and CDR2 SVGAGI. The CDR3 sequence: CASSYAGAGNQPQHF. The CDR3 bases are TGTGCCAGCAGTTACGCGGGGGCAGGTAATCAGCCCCAGCATTTT.

The V call is TRBV6-1, the J call TRBJ1-1, with 8 bases aligning to TRBD1. In germline, CDR1 is MNHNS, CDR2 SASEGT. This CDR3 is 15 amino acids long. The junction had 8 bases not matched to a gene; V was cut back by 5 bases and J by 3 bases. The DNA of the CDR3 is TGTGCCAGCAGTCCAGGGGGCCTGGCGGACACTGAAGCTTTCTTT. Its protein product is CASSPGGLADTEAFF.

This clone was picked up a small number of times. The chain carries TRBV6-5 and TRBJ1-1, with 8 bases matching TRBD1. CDR1 MNHEY and CDR2 SVGAGI come from the germline V gene. J lost 1 base, V lost 5 bases, and 3 bases had no gene match. CDR3 length equals 14 residues. The CDR3 here is CASSHRGRNTEAFF. For the CDR3, the DNA is TGTGCCAGCAGTCACAGGGGGAGGAACACTGAAGCTTTCTTT.

The V and J genes are TRBV19 and TRBJ2-7; 11 nucleotides match TRBD1. With 4 bases clipped from V and 0 bases from J, the junction kept 2 bases outside the gene matches. Germline CDR1 and CDR2: LNHDA and SQIVND (reference sequence). This CDR3 is 15 amino acids long. CDR3 residues: CASSTGTGGSYEQYF. DNA of the CDR3: TGTGCCAGTAGTACCGGGACAGGGGGCTCCTACGAGCAGTACTTC. The full variable domain, with the rest looked up from reference TRBV19 and TRBJ2-7, is DGGITQSPKYLFRKEGQNVTLSCEQNLNHDAMYWYRQDPGQGLRLIYYSQIVNDFQKGDIAEGYSVSREKKESFPLTVTSAQKNPTAFYLCASSTGTGGSYEQYFGPGTRLTVT.

The V gene is TRBV27, the J gene TRBJ2-7; TRBD1 is a possible D gene (6 bases). Germline V CDR1 and CDR2: MNHEY, SMNVEV (reference sequence). Trimming took off 5 bases at V and 2 bases at J, with 13 bases between the two ends. The CDR3 is 14 residues long. The CDR3 nucleotides are TGTGCCAGCAGTCCAAGGACAGTTACCTACGAGCAGTACTTC. Residues: CASSPRTVTYEQYF.